The 32 T cell receptor beta chains presented below share a single source sample, sequenced in a study of PD-1 blockade in classical Hodgkin lymphoma. The time point: newly diagnosed, previously untreated cHL patient sample. The repertoire was sequenced with immunoSEQ multiplex PCR; TCRdb's copy has only in-frame clones and lacks some. The sample contains approximately 30,000 clones, 80% to 95% of which appear only once. Sample: peripheral blood mononuclear cells (PBMCs). Receptors were obtained from a human donor with classical Hodgkin lymphoma.

This chain connects TRBV7-9 to TRBJ2-5; 7 bases fit TRBD1. V was pared by 2 bases and J by 2 bases, with 17 bases of the junction left unmatched. Germline loops: CDR1 SEHNR, CDR2 FQNEAQ (reference sequence). The CDR3 has 19 amino acids. The CDR3 bases are TGTGCCAGCAGCTTACATAAGGGGCAAACTGGGACAGTACAAGAGACCCAGTACTTC. Its translation is CASSLHKGQTGTVQETQYF.

The V and J genes are TRBV5-1 and TRBJ2-7; TRBD1 matches at 7 bases. V shed 4 bases, J shed 10 bases, and the junction held 8 bases outside the gene matches. Germline assignment: CDR1 SGHRS and CDR2 YFSETQ. The CDR3 has 12 residues. The CDR3 is CASSLDREGQYF. The CDR3 DNA reads TGCGCCAGCAGCCTAGACAGGGAAGGACAGTACTTC.

The chain uses TRBV29-1 and TRBJ2-3; possibly TRBD2 for D (6 bases). The V and J ends lost 3 bases and 6 bases respectively, with 22 bases between them. The germline V gene has CDR1 SQVTM and CDR2 ANQGSEA. CDR3 length: 16 amino acids. The CDR3 DNA follows: TGCAGCGTTGAGTGGACTAATTCGGAAACGAGGGATACGCAGTATTTT. It yields the protein CSVEWTNSETRDTQYF.

V usage is TRBV5-4 and J usage is TRBJ2-1, with D perhaps matching TRBD1 (6 bases). Trimming took 3 bases from V and 6 from J, leaving 13 bases between them. Per germline, CDR1 SGHNT and CDR2 YYREEE (reference sequence). This CDR3 is built from 14 residues. The CDR3 sequence: CASSWGRSSNEQFF. As DNA, the CDR3 is TGTGCCAGCAGCTGGGGGCGGTCGTCCAATGAGCAGTTCTTC.

The rearrangement links TRBV15 to TRBJ2-5, with a tentative D call TRBD2 (6 bases). CDR1 LNHNV and CDR2 YYDKDF come from the germline V gene (reference sequence). The CDR3 has 14 residues. V lost 3 bases to trimming and J lost 3 bases, with 11 bases between them. CDR3 sequence: CATSRRLEEETQYF. DNA for the CDR3: TGTGCCACCAGCAGGAGACTAGAAGAAGAGACCCAGTACTTC.

The table lists this clone with a few counts. J is TRBJ1-2 and V is TRBV30; D remains unclear. The germline V gene encodes CDR1 GTSNPN and CDR2 SVGIG (reference sequence). Deletions cut 1 base from V and 2 bases from J, with 5 bases between. The CDR3 has 12 amino acids. In nucleotides, the CDR3 is TGTGCCTGGAGTGCGCAAAACTATGGCTACACCTTC. Translating gives CAWSAQNYGYTF.

The J gene is TRBJ2-5, the V gene TRBV11-2; TRBD1 agrees at 8 bases. This CDR3 has 15 residues. Germline values: CDR1 SGHAT, CDR2 FQNNGV. The V and J ends lost 1 base and 2 bases, in that order; junction bases with no gene match: 3. Here the CDR3 DNA reads TGTGCCAGCAGCTTAGGGGGACAGGCACAAGAGACCCAGTACTTC. It yields the protein CASSLGGQAQETQYF.

Here the CDR3 DNA reads TGTGCCAGCTCACCCCCCTCGCAGGGGGGTGAAAAACTGTTTTTT. This gives the protein CASSPPSQGGEKLFF. The chain joins TRBV18 to TRBJ1-4; the match to TRBD1 covers 7 bases. CDR1 is KGHSH and CDR2 is LQKENI in the germline V gene. The CDR3 has 15 amino acids. V lost 3 bases to trimming and J lost 7 bases; unmatched junction nucleotides: 8.

The chain is built from TRBV10-3 and TRBJ1-2, with a weak D call TRBD1 (6 bases). This CDR3 contains 13 residues. From germline, CDR1 is ENHRY and CDR2 SYGVKD. V was trimmed by 8 bases and J by 7 bases, leaving 17 bases between them. CDR3 residues: CAIGEQGGSGYTF. The CDR3 coding sequence is TGTGCCATCGGGGAACAGGGAGGGAGTGGCTACACCTTC.

V is TRBV18 and J is TRBJ1-2, with no clear D. V gave up 3 bases and J gave up 1 base, with 15 bases separating them. The germline gives CDR1 KGHSH, CDR2 LQKENI. There are 16 residues in the CDR3. The CDR3 nucleotides are TGTGCCAGCTCACCGGGCGGAACGAATTTTAACTATGGCTACACCTTC. Translated, it gives CASSPGGTNFNYGYTF.

The chain couples TRBV19 to TRBJ2-4; tentative D call: TRBD1 (6 bases). V lost 5 bases and J lost 2, with 19 bases in between. Germline CDR1 LNHDA, CDR2 SQIVND (reference sequence). The CDR3 extends over 17 amino acids. CDR3: CASSFHPLQGTKNIQYF. The CDR3 nucleotides are TGTGCCAGTAGTTTCCACCCTTTACAGGGTACCAAAAACATTCAGTACTTC.

V usage is TRBV28 and J usage is TRBJ2-7; TRBD2 agrees at 8 bases. This CDR3 has 14 residues. V dropped 3 bases and J dropped 3; count of bases not matched to a gene: 4. Germline lookup yields CDR1 MDHEN and CDR2 SYDVKM. The CDR3 here is CASSFSGKRYEQYF. The CDR3 nucleotides read TGTGCCAGCAGTTTTAGCGGGAAACGCTACGAGCAGTACTTC. Drawing the rest from reference TRBV28 and TRBJ2-7, the complete variable domain is DVKVTQSSRYLVKRTGEKVFLECVQDMDHENMFWYRQDPGLGLRLIYFSYDVKMKEKGDIPEGYSVSREKKERFSLILESASTNQTSMYLCASSFSGKRYEQYFGPGTRLTVT.

The chain is built from TRBV9 and TRBJ2-1; 10 nucleotides match TRBD2. V dropped 3 bases and J dropped 3; count of bases not matched to a gene: 3. Germline V CDR1 and CDR2: SGDLS, YYNGEE. This CDR3 has 15 amino acids. Here the CDR3 DNA reads TGTGCCAGCAGCGAGGGACTAGCGCTCTACAATGAGCAGTTCTTC. Its protein product is CASSEGLALYNEQFF.

The DNA for the CDR3 is TGTGCCAGCATGAAGACTAGCGGGAGGACAGGGGCTTACGAGCAGTACTTC. Amino acid sequence: CASMKTSGRTGAYEQYF. This chain joins TRBV2 and TRBJ2-7; 13 bases agree with TRBD2. This CDR3 spans 17 amino acids. Germline CDR1 is SNHLY and CDR2 is FYNNEI. Trimming removed 7 bases from V and 4 bases from J; junction bases left unmatched: 13.

This chain links TRBV6-1 with TRBJ1-5; a weak D match, TRBD1 (6 bases). The CDR3 contains 13 residues. V was pared by 2 bases and J by 9 bases, with 11 bases between. Germline V gives CDR1 MNHNS, CDR2 SASEGT. CDR3 coding DNA: TGTGCCAGCAGTGAACAGGGGACCGGGCCCCAGCATTTT. This sequence encodes CASSEQGTGPQHF.

The chain uses TRBV28 and TRBJ1-4, with a weak D call TRBD1 (6 bases). The CDR3 extends over 17 amino acids. In germline, CDR1 is MDHEN, CDR2 SYDVKM. Trimming took off 4 bases at V and 2 bases at J, with 17 bases between the two ends. The DNA of the CDR3 is TGTGCCAGCAGTTCTACAGGGATGAGATCGACTAATGAAAAACTGTTTTTT. It translates to CASSSTGMRSTNEKLFF.

The rearrangement uses TRBV6-4 and TRBJ2-1; TRBD2 is a possible D gene (5 bases). The V gene lost 4 bases and the J gene lost 6 bases, with 13 bases spanning the gap. CDR1 and CDR2 (germline): MRHNA, SNTAGT. The CDR3 is 14 amino acids. In nucleotides, the CDR3 is TGTGCCAGCAGTGCTACTAGTTCGGTCAATGAGCAGTTCTTC. Its protein product is CASSATSSVNEQFF.

The rearrangement joins TRBV5-5 to TRBJ2-1; perhaps TRBD2 as D (6 bases). Germline V gives CDR1 SGHKS, CDR2 YYEKEE (reference sequence). The CDR3 is made up of 15 amino acids. V shed 2 bases and J shed 6 bases, with 15 bases lying between them. CDR3 DNA sequence: TGTGCCAGCAGCTTAACGGGAGCCTCCCCCAATGAGCAGTTCTTC. Protein sequence: CASSLTGASPNEQFF.

The V call is TRBV7-9, the J call TRBJ1-5; D is perhaps TRBD1 (6 bases). Looked up from germline, CDR1 is SEHNR and CDR2 is FQNEAQ (reference sequence). Between the trimmed V and J ends, which lost 6 bases and 5 bases, there was a span of 14 bases. The CDR3 runs to 14 residues. In DNA form, the CDR3 reads TGTGCCAGCAGTCCGGACAGTTGGGATCAGCCCCAGCATTTT. Amino acids: CASSPDSWDQPQHF. The full variable domain, in which reference TRBV7-9 and TRBJ1-5 provide the parts outside the CDR3, is DTGVSQNPRHKITKRGQNVTFRCDPISEHNRLYWYRQTLGQGPEFLTYFQNEAQLEKSRLLSDRFSAERPKGSFSTLEIQRTEQGDSAMYLCASSPDSWDQPQHFGDGTRLSIL.

The V gene is TRBV28, the J gene TRBJ2-7, with 7 bases identical to TRBD2. The CDR3 runs 15 residues. The germline V gene encodes CDR1 MDHEN and CDR2 SYDVKM. V trimming: 3 bases; J trimming: 1 base; junction bases outside the gene matches: 6. The CDR3 DNA reads as TGTGCCAGCAGTTTTATAGCGGGCCTTTCCTACGAGCAGTACTTC. As protein: CASSFIAGLSYEQYF.

The J gene is TRBJ2-3, the V gene TRBV7-3; D gene unclear. Per the germline V gene, CDR1 is SGHTA and CDR2 is FQGTGA. The CDR3 sequence is 12 residues long. Trimming pared 5 bases from V and 5 bases from J, leaving 8 bases between. CDR3 DNA: TGTGCCAGCAGCCGAGACGGAGATACGCAGTATTTT. Translating gives CASSRDGDTQYF.

The chain uses TRBV28 and TRBJ2-7, with 7 bases lining up with TRBD2. This CDR3 is 12 amino acids long. Germline loops: CDR1 MDHEN, CDR2 SYDVKM. V lost 6 bases, J lost 6 bases, and 5 bases stayed unmatched. The CDR3 protein is CASSPTSREQYF. The DNA of the CDR3 is TGTGCCAGCAGCCCGACTAGCCGCGAGCAGTACTTC.

CDR3 sequence reads: CASSWTSGTNEQFF. The CDR3 DNA reads TGTGCCAGCAGTTGGACTAGCGGGACGAATGAGCAGTTCTTC. The chain carries TRBV27 and TRBJ2-1; 12 positions match TRBD2. Germline V gene sequence: CDR1 MNHEY, CDR2 SMNVEV (reference sequence). V dropped 4 bases and J dropped 7; count of bases not matched to a gene: 2. The length of the CDR3 is 14 residues.

The chain combines TRBV2 with TRBJ1-3, with D unresolved. Trimming removed 2 bases at V and 0 bases at J, with 11 bases between. CDR1 is SNHLY, CDR2 FYNNEI, per germline. This CDR3 spans 16 amino acids. The CDR3 here is CASSEQAGRSGNTIYF. For the CDR3, the DNA is TGTGCCAGCAGTGAACAGGCCGGACGCTCTGGAAACACCATATATTTT.

This sequence joins TRBV18 and TRBJ1-3, with a weak D call TRBD1 (5 bases). Germline values: CDR1 KGHSH, CDR2 LQKENI. V was shortened by 3 bases and J by 2 bases, with 8 bases between the two germline ends. The CDR3 has 14 amino acids. CDR3 region: CASSPDRTGNTIYF. CDR3 nucleotides: TGTGCCAGCTCACCCGACAGAACTGGAAACACCATATATTTT.

This sequence joins TRBV4-1 and TRBJ2-7; 7 nucleotides line up with TRBD1. Trimming removed 4 bases from V and 12 bases from J; junction bases left unmatched: 9. From germline, CDR1 is MGHRA and CDR2 YSYEKL. The CDR3 runs to 12 residues. The CDR3 is CASSRPTGYRYF. The CDR3 DNA follows: TGCGCCAGCAGCCGCCCGACAGGGTATCGGTACTTC.

The V and J genes are TRBV7-2 and TRBJ1-1; D is unclear. Trimming removed 1 base at V and 1 base at J, with 22 bases between. Germline V lookup: CDR1 SGHTA, CDR2 FQGNSA. The CDR3 extends over 19 amino acids. CDR3 sequence reads: CASSLGKAAVGRKNTEAFF. DNA of the CDR3: TGTGCCAGCAGCTTAGGCAAGGCGGCGGTCGGACGGAAGAACACTGAAGCTTTCTTT.

This rearrangement joins TRBV10-2 to TRBJ2-3; D assignment may be TRBD1 or TRBD2 (6 bases each). Germline CDR1 reads WSHSY; CDR2 reads SAAADI. This CDR3 is built from 14 residues. Trimming pared 6 bases from V and 3 bases from J, leaving 13 bases between. The CDR3, as DNA: TGCGCCAGCAGAGAAATAGGGGGGACAGATACGCAGTATTTT. Encoded protein: CASREIGGTDTQYF.

V usage is TRBV5-5 and J usage is TRBJ2-2; no definite D call. Per the germline V gene, CDR1 is SGHKS and CDR2 is YYEKEE (reference sequence). The CDR3 length is 15 residues. The V end lost 1 base, the J end lost 7 bases, and 14 bases lay between the germline ends. Here the CDR3 DNA reads TGTGCCAGCAGCTTGTTCGCAGGAGTGAGCGGGGAGCTGTTTTTT. Translation: CASSLFAGVSGELFF.

V gene TRBV6-1 combines with J gene TRBJ2-5, with TRBD2 matching over 9 bases. Germline V lookup: CDR1 MNHNS, CDR2 SASEGT. The CDR3 loop spans 14 amino acids. Losses at the gene ends were 1 base for V and 7 bases for J; bases not matched to a gene: 4. The CDR3 reads CASSEGTSEATQYF. The CDR3 DNA follows: TGTGCCAGCAGTGAAGGGACTAGCGAGGCGACCCAGTACTTC.

The chain has TRBV19 and TRBJ2-1, with D maybe TRBD2 (5 bases). CDR1 and CDR2 (germline): LNHDA, SQIVND (reference sequence). The CDR3 contains 16 residues. The V and J ends lost 8 bases and 0 bases respectively, with 17 bases between them. This chain's CDR3 is CASSHPRESSYNEQFF. The CDR3 nucleotides read TGTGCCAGTTCTCACCCTCGGGAAAGCTCCTACAATGAGCAGTTCTTC.

This chain uses TRBV5-1 with TRBJ1-6; no clear D gene. This CDR3 is built from 17 residues. Germline CDR1 is SGHRS and CDR2 is YFSETQ. Trimming left V 0 bases short and J 0 bases short, with 10 bases between. CDR3 nucleotides: TGCGCCAGCAGCTTGGGTCGGACGAGCTCCTATAATTCACCCCTCCACTTT. Its translation is CASSLGRTSSYNSPLHF.